This TCR beta chain emerged from a study of metastatic and nonmetastatic thyroid tumors. The CDR3 totals 15 residues. Trimming stripped 5 bases from V and 1 base from J, with 12 bases between. Per germline, CDR1 LNHDA and CDR2 SQIVND (reference sequence). In the source study's methods: A distant-metastasis classifier for papillary thyroid cancer was built using CDR3 differences across clinicopathological groups. With MiXCR, TCRdb called clones anew from the PCR reads. TCRdb's processing, not the authors', yielded these V and J calls. The sample has about 40,000 clones, more than 9.5% seen once. Ten or more counts support this clone. Treatment of any kind had been given to no patient before thyroid surgery.

The J gene is TRBJ2-1, the V gene TRBV19, with a tentative D call TRBD2 (5 bases). The sequence was collected from a female donor with papillary thyroid cancer or a benign thyroid nodule (not recorded which). Some clones in this sample may be carry-over from other donors' samples. Sample: blood. The CDR3 DNA is TGTGCCAGTAGTTTTGAAGCGGAATCCTACAATGAGCAGTTCTTC. Translated, it gives CASSFEAESYNEQFF.